This T cell receptor beta chain was found in a study of response to subunit inactivated influenza vaccine. From germline, CDR1 is GTSNPN and CDR2 SVGIG (reference sequence). The CDR3 is 13 amino acids. The V end lost 7 bases, the J end lost 1 base, and 11 bases lay between the germline ends. Study findings and constraints: It was suggested by the authors that few new T cells are recruited by each seasonal influenza vaccination.

TCRdb reprocessed the RT-PCR reads with MiXCR, giving one entry per CDR3 protein. The sample yields roughly 700,000 distinct CDR3 sequences, roughly 14% seen once. This clonotype was observed a single time. What it recognizes is unknown. The source of this sequence is a man aged 45-65 years who received an inactivated influenza vaccine. The specimen was PBMCs from blood, collected approximately 12 days after vaccination. This chain links TRBV30 with TRBJ1-5; maybe TRBD1 (5 bases). CDR3 sequence reads: CAYQTASNQPQHF. The CDR3 DNA sequence: TGTGCCTATCAGACAGCGAGCAATCAGCCCCAGCATTTT.